This paragraph covers one TCR beta chain sequence. Per the germline V gene, CDR1 is SGHRS and CDR2 is YFSETQ. The V and J ends lost 4 bases and 0 bases, in that order; junction bases with no gene match: 11. CDR3 length: 17 residues. This specimen comes from a study of T cell changes during pregnancy in multiple sclerosis. Clones were sequenced by immunoSEQ multiplex PCR, and TCRdb holds only the in-frame ones, with some missing. The sample consists of tens of thousands of clones, roughly 95% of them appearing once. The origin of this receptor is a female donor in good health, enrolled as a control in a pregnancy study. J is TRBJ2-5 and V is TRBV5-1, with 8 bases fitting TRBD2. This material consisted of peripheral blood, taken in the third trimester of pregnancy. The CDR3 is CASSRGSSAGDQETQYF. Written as DNA, the CDR3 is TGCGCCAGCAGCCGAGGAAGTTCAGCGGGAGACCAAGAGACCCAGTACTTC.